This T cell receptor (beta chain) comes out of a study of cytomegalovirus exposure and HLA in healthy donors (dated by TCRdb to about 2017). For the study in its entirety: An earlier analysis of some 600 of the donors reported 276 Gb of sequence data and some 110 million unique TCR beta sequences obtained from about 200 million T cells. About 280 gigabases of sequencing data and roughly 81 million unique TCR sequences made up an early release that covered several hundred HLA-typed donors. Among the roughly 380 genotyped donors, more than 70% belonged to the genetic ancestry cluster associated with self-reported Caucasian donors. The study aimed to test whether signatures of past pathogen exposure could be identified by cataloging public T cell receptors. The T cell repertoires of 666 subjects were profiled by immunosequencing and related to cytomegalovirus serostatus. In addition to the first cohort of approximately 650 subjects, a separate validation cohort of 120 different subjects was used. High-throughput TCR immunosequencing, statistical association of individual TCRs with disease status, and machine learning were combined to predict cytomegalovirus infection status. A later analysis re-analyzed previously published TCR beta repertoires from 666 donors and added high-resolution HLA genotyping to study TCR occurrence patterns. Rather than drawing on any new phenotypic data, the later analysis identified candidate immune exposures from TCR beta sequences and the way those sequences occurred across donors. An earlier analysis of around 540 of the donors applied high-throughput TCR beta sequencing to assess whether each TCR beta V gene segment acted as functional or pseudogenic. Donor age, sex, ethnicity and CMV serostatus were compiled together with the repertoire data. Genome-wide SNP genotypes for about 65% of the roughly 670 donors were used in a later genetic analysis, which treated that subset as a discovery cohort. All discovery cohort repertoires had been generated using a single sequencing platform. HLA typing included class I and class II loci at four-digit resolution. Typing coverage differed by locus: A, B, C, DRB1 and DQB1 were typed in roughly 629-630 donors, DQA1 in about 550, DPA1 in some 600, and DPB1 in roughly 470. About 5 DR-DQ haplotypes were handled as single units for association and clustering, since linkage in the cohort was strong. Among about 360 genotyped donors of the cohort, an average of around 240,000 unique TCR beta nucleotide sequences were sequenced per donor, roughly 20% of them non-productive.

Remarks on this clone: It has no known antigen specificity. No much larger clone is present one base from it, and per-base qualities are unavailable.

Library creation used the immunoSEQ multiplex PCR assay. For the multiplex PCR, a mixture combining 60 forward primers for TCR Vbeta segments and 13 reverse primers for TCR Jbeta segments was used. Amplification of the CDR3 region of rearranged TCR beta genes was performed with a multiplex PCR assay on genomic DNA. Amplified TCR beta libraries were sequenced as 87-base-pair reads on the Illumina HiSeq System. The authors' pipeline ran thus. A later analysis tallied 75 million to 85 million unique TCR beta chains across the 666 repertoires, and approximately 12 million of those chains were shared by two or more donors. To remove PCR and sequencing errors, raw reads were error-corrected and collapsed into unique sequences using a nearest-neighbor algorithm that merged closely related sequences. CDR3 sequences were aligned to IMGT reference sequences to assign V, D and J gene segments. For a sequence to be retained, at least a six-nucleotide match to both a V gene segment and a J gene segment was required. A rearrangement was called productive if the CDR3 had no stop codons and remained in frame with V and J, and every other rearrangement was called non-productive. Following IMGT convention, CDR3 was defined as the stretch from the second conserved V-encoded cysteine to the conserved J-encoded phenylalanine. The earlier analysis of 450 to 750 of the donors excluded any sequence lacking an unambiguous match to a single V gene segment. In an earlier analysis of approximately 500 of the donors, a V segment was called functional when productive rearrangements were above 56.7%, and segregating when the standard deviation between donors exceeded 5%. A statistical classification framework was built to diagnose cytomegalovirus status from the catalog of TCR beta chain sequences. In a later analysis, V and J genes were assigned by comparing TCR nucleotide sequences against IMGT/GENE-DB human TR gene sequences. A later analysis assigned CDR3 sequences and most-parsimonious VDJ recombination scenarios with the TCRdist pipeline. In a later analysis, each TCR beta chain was defined by its CDR3 amino acid sequence together with its V-gene family, and reads without a unique V-gene family were excluded. As a way to deal with suspected cross-contamination and a sequencing artifact, a later analysis dropped nearly 600 nucleotide sequences that were highly shared and had low generation probability. In a later analysis, a clonal expansion index was calculated for each public chain from normalized within-repertoire ranks of inferred template counts. A later analysis computed generation probabilities with a VDJ recombination model fitted to out-of-frame rearrangements, and checked the results against IGoR. Hypergeometric tests were used in a later analysis to score TCR-TCR, TCR-HLA and TCR-CMV co-occurrence, with a repertoire-size bias correction applied to the TCR pairs. False discovery rates were estimated in a later analysis by permuting HLA or CMV assignments 20 times. A later analysis grouped co-occurring TCRs with DBSCAN, adding TCRdist sequence similarity when clustering within HLA-allele-positive subsets. Repertoires with fewer than 30,000 or more than 120,000 public chains were left out of co-occurrence clustering, as were about 5 repertoires with anomalous nucleotide sharing. TCRdb stores this immuneACCESS table with in-frame sequences only. Part of the clones is absent; in the studies checked, under half of the shortfall reflects unresolved V genes, and no reason is known for the rest. Clone size and V and J calls were adopted from that table, with D and trimming inferred from the DNA. Present in this sample are tens of thousands of clones, around 80% of which were seen just once. Approximately 9.9% of the sample lies in the top ten.

What the research found in general, with its limitations: A later analysis found that TCR association rates varied across HLA loci, with DRB1 alleles showing the most associated TCRs and HLA-C alleles the fewest. Because HLA typing was unavailable for some donors at each locus, only the typed subset was used in association tests. Immune exposure information for the cohort was limited to CMV serostatus. In an earlier analysis of roughly 500 of the donors, most TCR beta V segments appeared in productive rearrangements about 87% or about 30% of the time, broadly matching IMGT annotations. The study listed 164 TCR beta chains as associated with cytomegalovirus. The classifier was reported to diagnose cytomegalovirus status with high specificity and sensitivity in both the original cohort and the validation cohort. Because counts were too low, 15 to 20 rarely observed V segments, including chromosome 9 orphons, were left out of the earlier analysis of 500 to 650 of the donors. Assigning TCR associations to individual alleles was difficult when HLA alleles, especially DR and DQ, strongly co-occurred. Only TCR beta chains were sequenced in this cohort, and the absence of alpha or paired-chain data limited detectable features. Specific HLA alleles were associated with 18,000 or so TCR beta sequences at a false discovery rate of 0.05 in a later analysis. Correlated functional status among segregating V segments might reflect linkage disequilibrium, but an unknown experimental factor could not be ruled out. A further reported finding was that TCR beta sequences accurately predicted the HLA-A and HLA-B alleles for most subjects in the first cohort. V-gene and J-gene trimming of TCR beta chains was associated with a missense DCLRE1C variant in a later genetic analysis, and the association was replicated in an independent cohort. Across donors, most TCR sequences were observed very rarely, whereas some public TCRs were present in many individuals. According to a later genetic analysis, donors in an Asian-associated ancestry cluster had fewer N-insertions in productive TCRs than the approximately 710-donor mean. The 87-base-pair reads could not distinguish some IMGT-functional V segments, including TRBV6-2 and TRBV6-3, so those segments were excluded. The authors suggested that the approach could potentially be generalized to other disease states and immunological phenotypes. A cluster of highly shared sequence variants was judged likely to be a technical artifact of the sequencing pipeline. In vitro tests confirmed that a few of the cytomegalovirus-associated TCR beta chains recognize cytomegalovirus antigens. In a later analysis, HLA-associated TCR beta chains showed more clonal expansion and lower generation probabilities than non-associated chains that were equally common. Presence/absence analyses assumed roughly uniform sequencing depth across donors, an assumption that may not hold. According to a later analysis, most CMV-associated TCR beta chains appeared to be HLA-restricted, and the HLA associations seemed to be driven largely by CMV exposure. In a later analysis, several top co-occurrence clusters were reported to appear linked to parvovirus B19, influenza, CMV and Epstein-Barr virus.

V is pruned by 5 bases and J by 8 bases, leaving 9 bases of the junction without a gene match. The CDR3 contains 14 residues, cysteine and phenylalanine counted. The only DNA kept is the CDR3, 42 bases in frame from the first base. CDR1 and CDR2, looked up from the germline V gene (reference sequence), are LNHDA and SQIVND. The cohort comprised 670 or so healthy bone marrow donors. Cohort members were all nominally healthy when sampled, although unrecorded immune exposures were likely present. The donor was CMV seronegative and was included in the group of about 350 seronegative cohort members. A peripheral blood sample was provided by each donor, and peripheral blood mononuclear cells were used for TCR beta sequencing. Genomic DNA was extracted from the blood cell samples with the Qiagen DNeasy Blood Extraction Kit.

The sample consisted of PBMCs. The sequence joins TRBV19 to TRBJ1-2; a stretch of 9 junction bases matches TRBD1. This clonotype was obtained from a man aged 35 to 55 in good health and CMV-seronegative. The CDR3 reads as follows: CASSRLRTGDGYTF. At the DNA level, the sequence is TGTGCCAGTAGTCGATTAAGGACAGGGGACGGCTACACCTTC.